These 5 T cell receptor beta chains came from one sample sequenced in a study of PD-L1 blockade in urothelial cancer. Clones were read by immunoSEQ multiplex PCR, and TCRdb kept only the in-frame ones, dropping some. The table includes about 86,000 clones, more than 75% detected once. Stated time point: pretreatment peripheral blood. This material consisted of PBMCs, taken around atezolizumab (anti-PD-L1) treatment. Receptors originate from a man between 60 and 70 years old with urothelial cancer.

The rearrangement links TRBV29-1 to TRBJ2-6, with 7 positions matching TRBD1. V was clipped by 7 bases and J by 0 bases; unmatched bases: 9. The CDR3 has 16 amino acids. CDR1 and CDR2 (germline): SQVTM, ANQGSEA. The CDR3 region has the DNA TGCAGCGCTACCTCCGGGACAGTCTCTGGGGCCAACGTCCTGACTTTC. This translates into CSATSGTVSGANVLTF.

V and J are TRBV30 and TRBJ1-3; 7 nucleotides align to TRBD1. The CDR3 consists of 15 residues. With 0 bases clipped from V and 4 bases from J, the junction kept 6 bases outside the gene matches. CDR1 GTSNPN and CDR2 SVGIG come from the germline V gene (reference sequence). CDR3 coding DNA: TGTGCCTGGAGTGTTAAGGGGGCTCGGGGAAACACCATATATTTT. Its protein is CAWSVKGARGNTIYF.

This clone was picked up a small number of times. The V and J genes are TRBV9 and TRBJ1-1; D gene ambiguous. The V end lost 4 bases, the J end lost 5 bases, and 15 bases lay between the germline ends. This CDR3 contains 14 residues. CDR1 is SGDLS, CDR2 YYNGEE, per germline. CDR3 in DNA: TGTGCCAGCAGCCCGGGATTCCTGGGAACTGAAGCTTTCTTT. It codes for CASSPGFLGTEAFF.

This rearrangement joins TRBV27 to TRBJ2-3, with 9 bases matching TRBD2. With 0 bases clipped from V and 4 bases from J, the junction kept 11 bases outside the gene matches. Germline CDR1 is MNHEY and CDR2 is SMNVEV (reference sequence). This CDR3 has 18 amino acids. DNA of the CDR3: TGTGCCAGCAGTTTATCGGGGTGGGGGCTAGCGGGGTCAGATACGCAGTATTTT. Its protein is CASSLSGWGLAGSDTQYF.

V gene TRBV7-3 combines with J gene TRBJ2-2, with 7 bases that match TRBD1. J was trimmed by 5 bases and V by 5 bases; bases with no gene match: 11. The CDR3 contains 16 residues. CDR1 is SGHTA, CDR2 FQGTGA, per germline. This chain's CDR3 is CASSPGRTGLTGELFF. The CDR3 coding sequence is TGTGCCAGCAGCCCGGGAAGGACAGGCTTGACCGGGGAGCTGTTTTTT.